This T cell receptor (beta chain) was captured by sequencing in a study of radiotherapy plus CTLA-4 blockade in lung cancer. Across the study: Across the patients, objective responses occurred in about 18%, and disease control in 30% to 35%.

The study gave focal radiation plus ipilimumab CTLA-4 blockade to patients with chemo-refractory metastatic non-small-cell lung cancer. Profiled with immunoSEQ multiplex PCR; TCRdb holds only in-frame clones, not every one. The sample comprises tens of thousands of clones, about 79% of which are singletons, and more than 3.5% rests with the top ten. Study outcomes and limitations: Early clone dynamics of blood T cells, plus interferon-beta, reportedly predicted response best.

This CDR3 spans 11 amino acids. Germline lookup yields CDR1 DFQATT and CDR2 SNEGSKA (reference sequence). The germline V and J ends were trimmed by 4 bases and 5 bases, with 8 bases remaining between them. A note on this clone: What it recognizes is unknown.

The starting material was peripheral blood, obtained from a patient treated with radiotherapy plus ipilimumab. The sequence was obtained from a human donor with non-small cell lung cancer who had a partial response to radiotherapy plus ipilimumab. Some clones in this sample may be carry-over from other donors' samples. The rearrangement uses TRBV20-1 and TRBJ2-5; D is perhaps TRBD2 (5 bases). The CDR3, as DNA: TGCAGTGCTACGAGGGCGGAGACCCAGTACTTC. This sequence encodes CSATRAETQYF.